The present T cell receptor beta chain was sequenced within a study of regulatory T cells in long-lasting Graves disease. Study findings and constraints: With persistent disease, TRBV28, TRBJ1-2 and TRBJ2-5 were the favored segments.

This clonotype was picked up many times. The antigen is undetermined. This sample's time point: persistent/refractory GD, antithyroid drugs over 5 years with positive TRAb. Construction of the TCR library relied on RNA isolated from PBMCs. Per American Thyroid Association guidelines, Graves' disease was diagnosed. Patient provenance is recorded as an endocrinology department in Xi'an, China. V lost 6 bases and J 4 bases, leaving 12 bases between the germline ends. The CDR3 contains 13 residues. Assembly of TCR beta libraries relied on iRepertoire HTBI primers together with Arm-PCR of CDR3 regions. Using its own MiXCR run on the multiplex PCR reads, TCRdb lists one record per CDR3 protein. The repertoire holds about 300,000 distinct CDR3 sequences, with roughly 21% as singletons.

The sample was peripheral blood mononuclear cells (PBMCs), taken when the disease was refractory, from a patient treated with antithyroid drugs. V is TRBV12-3 or TRBV12-4 and J is TRBJ1-1; D is ambiguous. This TCR derives from a female donor with Graves disease. CDR3 protein: CASSWEAGTEAFF. The DNA for the CDR3 is TGTGCCAGCAGCTGGGAAGCGGGCACTGAAGCTTTCTTT.